Below, one T cell receptor (beta chain) is given with its context. The antigen is not known. Trimming pared 9 bases from V and 2 bases from J, leaving 13 bases between. Germline lookup yields CDR1 MDHEN and CDR2 SYDVKM. CDR3 size: 13 residues. These data belong to a study of a mutant IDH1 vaccine in newly diagnosed glioma. About the research overall: Investigators started vaccination 4-6 weeks after radiotherapy alone, or with temozolomide cycles.

Stated time point: week 23, last vaccination. Every single dose of the vaccine, 300 ug of mutant IDH1 20-mer peptide, came with topical imiquimod. Profiled with immunoSEQ multiplex PCR; TCRdb holds only in-frame clones, not every one. The sample has 82,000 or so clones; over 75% are singletons. The chain recombines TRBV28 with TRBJ2-5; D possibly uses TRBD1 or TRBD2 (6 bases each). This material consisted of PBMCs, taken from a glioma patient whose treatment included an IDH1 peptide vaccine. The TCR originated in a young man with glioma. Some clones in this sample may be carry-over from other donors' samples. The CDR3 is CASKEGGQETQYF. CDR3 bases: TGTGCCAGTAAGGAGGGGGGACAAGAGACCCAGTACTTC. Complete variable domain (other parts from reference TRBV28 and TRBJ2-5): DVKVTQSSRYLVKRTGEKVFLECVQDMDHENMFWYRQDPGLGLRLIYFSYDVKMKEKGDIPEGYSVSREKKERFSLILESASTNQTSMYLCASKEGGQETQYFGPGTRLLVL.